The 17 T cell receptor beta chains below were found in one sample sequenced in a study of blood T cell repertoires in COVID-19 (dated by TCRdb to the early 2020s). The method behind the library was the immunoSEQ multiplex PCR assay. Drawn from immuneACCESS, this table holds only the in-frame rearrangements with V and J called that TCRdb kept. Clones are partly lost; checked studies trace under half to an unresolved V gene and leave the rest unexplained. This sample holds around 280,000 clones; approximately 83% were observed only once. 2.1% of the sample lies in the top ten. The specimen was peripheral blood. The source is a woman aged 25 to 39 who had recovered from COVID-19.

The CDR3 DNA reads TGTGCCAGCAGTTCCTACCTGGACAGGGGTTTTAACTATGGCTACACCTTC. Its translation is CASSSYLDRGFNYGYTF. The V and J genes are TRBV27 and TRBJ1-2; 9 positions agree with TRBD1. V was clipped by 4 bases and J by 1 base; unmatched bases: 10. Germline assignment: CDR1 MNHEY and CDR2 SMNVEV (reference sequence). The CDR3 has 17 residues.

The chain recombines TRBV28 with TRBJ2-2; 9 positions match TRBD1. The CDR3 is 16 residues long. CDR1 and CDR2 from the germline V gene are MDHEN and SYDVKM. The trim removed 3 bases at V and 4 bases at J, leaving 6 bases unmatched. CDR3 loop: CASSFLHRGPTGELFF. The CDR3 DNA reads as TGTGCCAGCAGTTTCCTCCACAGGGGGCCCACCGGGGAGCTGTTTTTT.

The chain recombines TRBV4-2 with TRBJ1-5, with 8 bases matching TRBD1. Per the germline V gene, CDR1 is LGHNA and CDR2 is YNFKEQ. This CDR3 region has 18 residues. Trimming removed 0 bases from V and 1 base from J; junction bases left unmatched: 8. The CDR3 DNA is TGTGCCAGCAGCCAAGACCCCGGACAGGGAAGAAGCAATCAGCCCCAGCATTTT. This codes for CASSQDPGQGRSNQPQHF.

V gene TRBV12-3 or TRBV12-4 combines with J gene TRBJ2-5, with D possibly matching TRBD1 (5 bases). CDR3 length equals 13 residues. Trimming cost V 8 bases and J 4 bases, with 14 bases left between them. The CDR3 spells CASQGGGLETQYF. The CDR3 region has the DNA TGTGCCAGCCAGGGCGGTGGGTTAGAGACCCAGTACTTC.

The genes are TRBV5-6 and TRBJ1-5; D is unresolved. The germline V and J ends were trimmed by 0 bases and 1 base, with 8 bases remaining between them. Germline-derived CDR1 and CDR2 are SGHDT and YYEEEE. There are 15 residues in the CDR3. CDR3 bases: TGTGCCAGCAGCTTGGGAGGGTTGAGCAATCAGCCCCAGCATTTT. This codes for CASSLGGLSNQPQHF.

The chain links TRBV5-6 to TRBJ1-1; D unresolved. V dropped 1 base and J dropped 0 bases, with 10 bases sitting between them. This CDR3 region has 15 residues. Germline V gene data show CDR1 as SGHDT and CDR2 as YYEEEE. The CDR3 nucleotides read TGTGCCAGCAGCTTGATCGGGAGTATGAACACTGAAGCTTTCTTT. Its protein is CASSLIGSMNTEAFF.

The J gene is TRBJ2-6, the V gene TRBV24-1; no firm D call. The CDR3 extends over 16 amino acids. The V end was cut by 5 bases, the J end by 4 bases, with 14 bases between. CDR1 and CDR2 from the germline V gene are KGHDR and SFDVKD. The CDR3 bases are TGTGCCACCAGTGGTTCAACATCCCCCGGGGCCAACGTCCTGACTTTC. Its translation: CATSGSTSPGANVLTF.

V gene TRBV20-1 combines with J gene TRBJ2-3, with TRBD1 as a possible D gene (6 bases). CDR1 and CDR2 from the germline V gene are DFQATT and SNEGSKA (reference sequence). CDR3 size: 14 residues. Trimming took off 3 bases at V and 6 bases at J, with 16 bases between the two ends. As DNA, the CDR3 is TGCAGTGCTAGTAATGACAGGATCTGGGATACGCAGTATTTT. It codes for CSASNDRIWDTQYF.

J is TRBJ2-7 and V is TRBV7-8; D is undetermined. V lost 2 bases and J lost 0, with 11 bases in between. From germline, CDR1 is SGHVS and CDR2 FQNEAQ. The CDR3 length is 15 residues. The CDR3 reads CASSLSPGFSYEQYF. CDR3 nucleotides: TGTGCCAGCAGCTTATCCCCAGGTTTCTCCTACGAGCAGTACTTC.

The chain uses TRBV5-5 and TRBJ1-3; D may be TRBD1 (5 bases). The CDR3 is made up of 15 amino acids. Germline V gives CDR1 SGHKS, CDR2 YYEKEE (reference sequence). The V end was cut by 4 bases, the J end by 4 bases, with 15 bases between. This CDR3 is CASSPHLTEGNTIYF. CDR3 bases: TGTGCCAGCAGCCCACATTTGACAGAGGGAAACACCATATATTTT.

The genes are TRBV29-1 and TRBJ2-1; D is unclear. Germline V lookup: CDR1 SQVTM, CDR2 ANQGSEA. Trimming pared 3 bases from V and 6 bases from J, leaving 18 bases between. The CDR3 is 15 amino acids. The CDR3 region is CSVDSRGLLSNEQFF. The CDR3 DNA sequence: TGCAGCGTTGATTCTCGCGGCCTACTTTCCAATGAGCAGTTCTTC.

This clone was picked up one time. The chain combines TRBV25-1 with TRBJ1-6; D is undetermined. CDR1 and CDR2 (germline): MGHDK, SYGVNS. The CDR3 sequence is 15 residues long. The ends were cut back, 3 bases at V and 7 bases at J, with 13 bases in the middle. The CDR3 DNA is TGTGCCAGCAGTGAGCTACTAGCAACAAATTCACCCCTCCACTTT. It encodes CASSELLATNSPLHF. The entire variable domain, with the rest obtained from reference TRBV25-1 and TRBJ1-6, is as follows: EADIYQTPRYLVIGTGKKITLECSQTMGHDKMYWYQQDPGMELHLIHYSYGVNSTEKGDLSSESTVSRIRTEHFPLTLESARPSHTSQYLCASSELLATNSPLHFGNGTRLTVT.

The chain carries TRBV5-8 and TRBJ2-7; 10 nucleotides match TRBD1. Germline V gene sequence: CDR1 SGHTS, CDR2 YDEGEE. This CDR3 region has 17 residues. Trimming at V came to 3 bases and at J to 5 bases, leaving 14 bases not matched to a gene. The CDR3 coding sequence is TGTGCCAGCAGCTCGAATGAGGGAGGGACAGGGGTCCACGAGCAGTACTTC. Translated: CASSSNEGGTGVHEQYF.

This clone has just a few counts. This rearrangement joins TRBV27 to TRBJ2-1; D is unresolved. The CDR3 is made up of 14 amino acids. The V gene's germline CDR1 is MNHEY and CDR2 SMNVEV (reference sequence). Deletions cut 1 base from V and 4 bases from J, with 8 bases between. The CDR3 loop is CASSLFGVYNEQFF. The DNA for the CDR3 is TGTGCCAGCAGTTTATTTGGAGTTTACAATGAGCAGTTCTTC.

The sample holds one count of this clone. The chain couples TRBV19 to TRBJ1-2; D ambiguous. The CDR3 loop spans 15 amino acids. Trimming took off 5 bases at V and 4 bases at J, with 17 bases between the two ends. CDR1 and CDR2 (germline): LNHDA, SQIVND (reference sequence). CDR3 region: CASSPRTGSIYGYTF. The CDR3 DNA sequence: TGTGCCAGTAGTCCGCGAACGGGGTCGATCTATGGCTACACCTTC. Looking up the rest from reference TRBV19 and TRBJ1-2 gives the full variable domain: DGGITQSPKYLFRKEGQNVTLSCEQNLNHDAMYWYRQDPGQGLRLIYYSQIVNDFQKGDIAEGYSVSREKKESFPLTVTSAQKNPTAFYLCASSPRTGSIYGYTFGSGTRLTVV.

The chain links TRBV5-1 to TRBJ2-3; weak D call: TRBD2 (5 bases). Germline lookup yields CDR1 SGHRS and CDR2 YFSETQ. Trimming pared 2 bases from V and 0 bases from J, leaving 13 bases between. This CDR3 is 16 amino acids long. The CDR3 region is CASSFSLAQSTDTQYF. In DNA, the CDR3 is TGCGCCAGCAGCTTCAGTCTAGCACAGAGCACAGATACGCAGTATTTT.

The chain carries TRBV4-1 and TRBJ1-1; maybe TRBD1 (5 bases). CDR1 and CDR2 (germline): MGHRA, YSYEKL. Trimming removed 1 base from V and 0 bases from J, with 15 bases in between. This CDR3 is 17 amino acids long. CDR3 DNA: TGCGCCAGCAGCCAAGGGGGGGAGAGACAACTGAACACTGAAGCTTTCTTT. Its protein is CASSQGGERQLNTEAFF.